Below, 24 T cell receptor beta chains from the same sample are listed, as sequenced in a study of post-analysis software for immune sequencing data. The antigens these receptors bind are not known. Study-wide results and limits: Higher frequency in patients than in controls was seen for about five TRBV segments, with TRBV5-6, TRBV5-1 and TRBV20-1 among them.

The TCR beta cDNA libraries contained unique molecular identifiers. TCRdb reprocessed the PCR reads with MiXCR, giving one entry per CDR3 protein. The sample includes more than 500,000 distinct CDR3 sequences, 30% to 40% of them seen just once. The material sequenced was blood. The receptors stem from a girl under 18 with multiple sclerosis.

The V call is TRBV5-1, the J call TRBJ2-7; the match to TRBD1 covers 7 bases. V lost 0 bases and J lost 6; bases outside the gene matches: 9. The germline V gene encodes CDR1 SGHRS and CDR2 YFSETQ. This CDR3 contains 15 residues. CDR3 loop: CASSLEGARSSEQYF. As DNA, the CDR3 is TGCGCCAGCAGCTTGGAGGGGGCCCGCAGTTCCGAGCAGTACTTC.

In regard to this clonotype: A much larger clone differs from this one at a single base, so this may be a read error. CDR3 nucleotide sequence: TGCAGCGTTGGCGGGGGGAACCAAGAGACCCAGTACTTC. It codes for CSVGGGNQETQYF. V is TRBV29-1 and J is TRBJ2-5; 8 bases map to TRBD2. The CDR3 covers 13 residues. CDR1 SQVTM and CDR2 ANQGSEA come from the germline V gene. V lost 4 bases and J lost 0; bases outside the gene matches: 1.

This chain joins TRBV20-1 and TRBJ1-5, with a weak D call TRBD1 (5 bases). Germline CDR1 and CDR2: DFQATT and SNEGSKA (reference sequence). V was cut by 4 bases and J by 4 bases, with 17 bases left in between. The CDR3 loop spans 15 amino acids. CDR3 coding DNA: TGCAGTGCTAACTCAGAGTGGGGGTCTAATCAGCCCCAGCATTTT. It translates to CSANSEWGSNQPQHF.

This clonotype has just a few counts. The rearrangement links TRBV10-3 to TRBJ1-6, with TRBD1 matching over 7 bases. Trimming cost V 0 bases and J 9 bases; bases outside gene matches: 8. CDR3 size: 16 residues. Germline V gives CDR1 ENHRY, CDR2 SYGVKD. CDR3 sequence: CAISESRNRGTSPLHF. In DNA form, the CDR3 reads TGTGCCATCAGTGAGTCGAGGAACAGGGGAACTTCACCCCTCCACTTT.

The chain employs TRBV6-1 and TRBJ1-5, with no clear D. V lost 6 bases, J lost 1 base, and 13 bases lay in between. This CDR3 is 15 amino acids long. The germline V gene encodes CDR1 MNHNS and CDR2 SASEGT. In nucleotides, the CDR3 is TGTGCCAGCAGCCCGGATACCCAAAGCAATCAGCCCCAGCATTTT. It encodes CASSPDTQSNQPQHF.

V gene TRBV3-1 combines with J gene TRBJ2-5, with D perhaps TRBD1 (6 bases). TRBJ2-7 explains the end of the DNA better; the J call may be wrong. The CDR3 loop spans 14 amino acids. Germline values: CDR1 LGHDT, CDR2 YNNKEL (reference sequence). The CDR3 is CASNIRGNPYEQYF. Here the CDR3 DNA reads TGTGCCAGCAACATAAGGGGGAATCCCTACGAGCAGTACTTC.

The rearrangement joins TRBV5-1 to TRBJ1-2; TRBD1 matches 8 bases. The V segment lost 2 bases and the J segment 6 bases; nucleotides outside the gene matches: 6. Germline CDR1 and CDR2: SGHRS and YFSETQ. The CDR3 runs 14 residues. CDR3 DNA: TGCGCCAGCAGCTTCATGGACAGGGTAAATGGCTACACCTTC. This translates into CASSFMDRVNGYTF. Full variable domain (remainder filled in from reference TRBV5-1 and TRBJ1-2): KAGVTQTPRYLIKTRGQQVTLSCSPISGHRSVSWYQQTPGQGLQFLFEYFSETQRNKGNFPGRFSGRQFSNSRSEMNVSTLELGDSALYLCASSFMDRVNGYTFGSGTRLTVV.

The gene calls are TRBV2 and TRBJ2-5; D ambiguous. Germline V CDR1 and CDR2: SNHLY, FYNNEI. Trimming stripped 1 base from V and 5 bases from J, with 11 bases between. This CDR3 region has 14 residues. CDR3 sequence (DNA): TGTGCCAGCAGTGAAGATCGGCAGGTTGAGACCCAGTACTTC. It specifies CASSEDRQVETQYF. The full variable domain, rest sourced from reference TRBV2 and TRBJ2-5, is EPEVTQTPSHQVTQMGQEVILRCVPISNHLYFYWYRQILGQKVEFLVSFYNNEISEKSEIFDDQFSVERPDGSNFTLKIRSTKLEDSAMYFCASSEDRQVETQYFGPGTRLLVL.

This clonotype was picked up a small number of times. The rearrangement joins TRBV15 to TRBJ2-2, with D possibly being TRBD1 (6 bases). The CDR3 sequence is 15 residues long. From germline, CDR1 is LNHNV and CDR2 YYDKDF (reference sequence). Trimming removed 0 bases from V and 7 bases from J, with 12 bases in between. As DNA, the CDR3 is TGTGCCACCAGCAGAGATAACAGGGCGTACGGGGAGCTGTTTTTT. Amino acid sequence: CATSRDNRAYGELFF.

The chain is built from TRBV20-1 and TRBJ2-5; either TRBD1 or TRBD2 may fit D (5 bases each). Trimming took 3 bases from V and 4 from J, leaving 12 bases between them. The CDR3 length is 13 residues. The germline V gene encodes CDR1 DFQATT and CDR2 SNEGSKA (reference sequence). The CDR3 is CSASFGGGETQYF. Here the CDR3 DNA reads TGCAGTGCTAGTTTTGGGGGTGGAGAGACCCAGTACTTC.

There are a few counts of this clonotype. This chain joins TRBV10-3 and TRBJ2-7; 16 nucleotides agree with TRBD2. The CDR3 totals 17 residues. The germline gives CDR1 ENHRY, CDR2 SYGVKD. After removal of 5 bases from V and 6 bases from J, the junction contained 10 bases not matched to a gene. The CDR3 DNA sequence: TGTGCCATCAGTCCCGGGACTAGCGGGGGGGTATCAAGCGAGCAGTACTTC. It encodes CAISPGTSGGVSSEQYF.

This clonotype was detected many times. The chain couples TRBV5-1 to TRBJ1-5; maybe TRBD1 (6 bases). The V and J ends lost 4 bases and 5 bases respectively, with 10 bases between them. This CDR3 is 13 amino acids long. Germline CDR1 is SGHRS and CDR2 is YFSETQ. CDR3: CASSPEGDQPQHF. CDR3 bases: TGCGCCAGCAGCCCGGAGGGGGATCAGCCCCAGCATTTT.

The chain recombines TRBV20-1 with TRBJ2-3, with D tentatively TRBD2 (6 bases). The CDR3 is 14 residues long. V was cut by 3 bases and J by 2 bases, with 12 bases left in between. CDR1 is DFQATT and CDR2 is SNEGSKA in the germline V gene (reference sequence). CDR3 nucleotide sequence: TGCAGTGCTAGCCGGAGGCGGGACACAGATACGCAGTATTTT. Encoded protein: CSASRRRDTDTQYF.

To note about this clonotype: This may be a read error: a much more frequent sequence differs by one nucleotide. The chain is built from TRBV6-5 and TRBJ2-7; D assignment may be TRBD1 or TRBD2 (5 bases each). The V gene's germline CDR1 is MNHEY and CDR2 SVGAGI. CDR3 length equals 11 residues. CDR3 region: CAGSRGSEQYF. CDR3 coding DNA: TGTGCCGGCAGTCGGGGCAGCGAGCAGTACTTC.

With regard to this clonotype: At one of its ends the junction is not consistent with the germline gene, which may arise from a read error. This rearrangement joins TRBV6-6 to TRBJ1-4, with 8 nucleotides matching TRBD1. CDR3 length: 14 amino acids. From germline, CDR1 is MNHNY and CDR2 SVGAGI (reference sequence). The CDR3 DNA reads as TGTGCCAGCAGTTACCGACAGGGGAACGAAAAACGGTTTTTT. It encodes CASSYRQGNEKRFF.

This clonotype was detected only once. This chain joins TRBV24-1 and TRBJ1-2; D gene ambiguous. The V end was cut by 4 bases, the J end by 4 bases, with 12 bases between. The CDR3 runs 14 residues. Germline values: CDR1 KGHDR, CDR2 SFDVKD. The CDR3 DNA follows: TGTGCCACCAGTGAGGGCCCTCCCCTCTATGGCTACACCTTC. This sequence encodes CATSEGPPLYGYTF.

The chain recombines TRBV27 with TRBJ2-3, with a weak D call TRBD1 (5 bases). From germline, CDR1 is MNHEY and CDR2 SMNVEV (reference sequence). The CDR3 contains 14 residues. The V end lost 2 bases, the J end lost 0 bases, and 6 bases lay between the germline ends. CDR3 sequence: CASSLRGSTDTQYF. DNA for the CDR3: TGTGCCAGCAGTTTAAGGGGTAGCACAGATACGCAGTATTTT.

The chain links TRBV9 to TRBJ2-1; 8 nucleotides match TRBD2. This CDR3 is built from 16 residues. The V and J ends lost 2 bases and 7 bases, in that order; junction bases with no gene match: 11. Germline V CDR1 and CDR2: SGDLS, YYNGEE. CDR3 sequence (DNA): TGTGCCAGCAGCGTTGCGGGAGGAGCCCTTGGGAATGAGCAGTTCTTC. It translates to CASSVAGGALGNEQFF.

This chain connects TRBV4-1 to TRBJ2-7, with TRBD1 as a possible D gene (6 bases). Trimming cost V 2 bases and J 6 bases, with 20 bases left between them. The CDR3 has 16 residues. Per the germline V gene, CDR1 is MGHRA and CDR2 is YSYEKL. DNA for the CDR3: TGCGCCAGCAGCCAAAAAAACGACAGGCCCCTACTCGAGCAGTACTTC. Its translation: CASSQKNDRPLLEQYF.

V usage is TRBV3-1 and J usage is TRBJ2-7, with a weak D call TRBD2 (5 bases). V was shortened by 1 base and J by 1 base, with 11 bases between the two germline ends. CDR3 length: 15 amino acids. In germline, CDR1 is LGHDT, CDR2 YNNKEL (reference sequence). CDR3 coding DNA: TGTGCCAGCAGCCAAGGAGGGAGTAGGTCCTACGAGCAGTACTTC. Translating gives CASSQGGSRSYEQYF.

The rearrangement joins TRBV3-1 to TRBJ1-5; D unresolved. Germline V lookup: CDR1 LGHDT, CDR2 YNNKEL (reference sequence). Trimming took 0 bases from V and 1 from J, leaving 16 bases between them. The CDR3 is 18 amino acids. CDR3 bases: TGTGCCAGCAGCCAAGAGGACCCCCGGGGTCGGAGCAATCAGCCCCAGCATTTT. As protein: CASSQEDPRGRSNQPQHF.

J is TRBJ2-5 and V is TRBV6-5; 11 bases fit TRBD2. The tail of the sequence fits TRBJ2-7 better, so the J call may be wrong. The CDR3 loop spans 13 amino acids. Germline-derived CDR1 and CDR2 are MNHEY and SVGAGI. CDR3 protein: CASRSTSGGEQYF. The CDR3 DNA sequence: TGTGCCAGCAGGTCCACTAGCGGGGGCGAGCAGTACTTC.

The chain uses TRBV4-2 and TRBJ2-1; D is possibly TRBD2 (5 bases). Per the germline V gene, CDR1 is LGHNA and CDR2 is YNFKEQ. This CDR3 spans 13 amino acids. Trimming left V 1 base short and J 7 bases short, with 8 bases between. CDR3 loop: CASSQVEGNEQFF. CDR3 DNA: TGTGCCAGCAGCCAAGTTGAGGGAAATGAGCAGTTCTTC.

The chain combines TRBV7-9 with TRBJ2-1; D is perhaps TRBD2 (6 bases). The V and J ends lost 4 bases and 7 bases respectively, with 11 bases between them. The CDR3 has 13 residues. Germline CDR1 is SEHNR and CDR2 is FQNEAQ (reference sequence). The CDR3 DNA reads TGTGCCAGCAGCTCCCGACGGGGGAATGAGCAGTTCTTC. Its protein is CASSSRRGNEQFF.